This T cell receptor beta chain was identified in a study of cytomegalovirus exposure and HLA in healthy donors. Overall study: HLA-typed donors were the source of about 85 million unique TCRs, which an early data release held. Study-wide findings and caveats: A later analysis by the authors found several of the most significant clusters apparently linked to common viral pathogens. When a later analysis was performed, an Asian-associated ancestry cluster reportedly had fewer N-insertions than the roughly 640-donor mean. An observed cluster of highly shared sequence variants was recorded as a likely sequencing artifact.

The study ran its PCR with 60 Vbeta and 13 Jbeta primers. The repertoire was sequenced with immunoSEQ multiplex PCR; TCRdb's copy has only in-frame clones and lacks some. Among approximately 91,000 clones listed, roughly 86% were seen once. For this clone: The antigen remains undetermined.

The clonotype comes from a man aged 25-45 years in good health and CMV-seropositive. Material for sequencing was PBMCs.

CDR3 nucleotides: TGTGCCAGCAGCCCAGGCACAGATACGCAGTATTTT. Translation gives CASSPGTDTQYF. The chain couples TRBV5-4 to TRBJ2-3; D unclear. Deletions cut 4 bases from V and 1 base from J, with 4 bases between. Looked up from germline, CDR1 is SGHNT and CDR2 is YYREEE (reference sequence). The CDR3 is 12 amino acids.